This T cell receptor (beta chain) was captured in a study of blood T cells in healthy people across ages. The second PCR ran about 6 to 11 cycles with a sample-barcoded 5' primer and J-beta primers. TCRdb itself ran the 5' RACE reads through MiXCR, one entry per CDR3 protein. Here the sample spans about 730,000 distinct CDR3 sequences, roughly 47% being singletons. In germline, CDR1 is SGHTA, CDR2 FQGNSA. The CDR3 is 14 residues long. Sequences were obtained from blood. The origin of this receptor is a woman aged 55 to 70 in good health. The chain employs TRBV7-2 and TRBJ2-4; no reliable D call. The J call may be faulty, since TRBJ2-7 better matches the DNA end. As DNA, the CDR3 is TGTGCCAGCAGCTTAGAATCCCATACCTACGAGCAGTACTTC. It codes for CASSLESHTYEQYF.